A single T cell receptor beta chain is shown here with its context. The data derive from a study of OX40 agonist ivuxolimab in advanced cancers. Germline V gene lookup returns CDR1 SEHNR and CDR2 FQNEAQ (reference sequence). This CDR3 has 17 residues. The ends were cut back, 4 bases at V and 8 bases at J, with 26 bases in the middle. Profiling relied on immunoSEQ multiplex PCR, and the TCRdb table lists in-frame clones only, not all of them. The table records approximately 82,000 clones, about 82% of them present only once. This rearrangement joins TRBV7-9 to TRBJ1-2; D gene ambiguous. This clonotype originated in an adult with an advanced solid tumor such as melanoma, head and neck, liver or kidney cancer. The source was CD4+ or CD8+ T cells sorted from blood, collected in a trial of the OX40 agonist ivuxolimab. Here the CDR3 DNA reads TGTGCCAGCAGCTCAGAAGGCAAAGGGTCGTACTCGCGAGGCTACACCTTC. Its translation is CASSSEGKGSYSRGYTF.